Presented here are 5 T cell receptor beta chains from one specimen sequenced in a study of shared clonotypes between healthy human individuals. Clones were sequenced by immunoSEQ multiplex PCR, and TCRdb holds only the in-frame ones, with some missing. This table holds a few hundred thousand clones, 73% found once. What was sequenced was memory CD4+ T cells sorted from blood. Subset of the sample: CD45RA-negative fraction. All receptors derive from a young man in good health.

This clone was counted between two and nine times. The chain uses TRBV14 and TRBJ1-6; D is perhaps TRBD1 (5 bases). Looked up from germline, CDR1 is SGHDN and CDR2 is FVKESK. The V and J ends lost 1 base and 9 bases respectively, with 10 bases between them. The CDR3 is made up of 14 amino acids. CDR3 DNA: TGTGCCAGCAGCCAAGGGGGCCGGATTTCACCCCTCCACTTT. The encoded protein is CASSQGGRISPLHF.

The chain is built from TRBV5-6 and TRBJ1-4; D uncertain. Germline values: CDR1 SGHDT, CDR2 YYEEEE. Trimming stripped 2 bases from V and 0 bases from J, with 8 bases between. This CDR3 spans 15 amino acids. This CDR3 reads CASSFQPTTNEKLFF. DNA of the CDR3: TGTGCCAGCAGCTTCCAACCAACAACTAATGAAAAACTGTTTTTT.

The sample holds a few counts of this clone. The chain links TRBV7-9 to TRBJ2-7; D remains ambiguous. This CDR3 is 13 amino acids long. The V end was cut by 0 bases, the J end by 0 bases, with 3 bases between. Germline assignment: CDR1 SEHNR and CDR2 FQNEAQ (reference sequence). As DNA, the CDR3 is TGTGCCAGCAGCTTAGCCGCCTCCTACGAGCAGTACTTC. Amino acids: CASSLAASYEQYF.

This clone turned up a few times. The V call is TRBV7-2, the J call TRBJ2-7; D possibly corresponds to TRBD1 (6 bases). CDR3 length equals 13 residues. Trimming removed 1 base at V and 9 bases at J, with 13 bases between. Per germline, CDR1 SGHTA and CDR2 FQGNSA. CDR3 bases: TGTGCCAGCAGCTTAGACAGGCAAGGGGGGCAGTACTTC. It specifies CASSLDRQGGQYF.

The genes are TRBV16 and TRBJ1-3; unclear D gene. The CDR3 loop spans 16 amino acids. V lost 3 bases to trimming and J lost 0 bases, with 12 bases between them. Germline assignment: CDR1 KGHSY and CDR2 FQNENV. CDR3: CASSHSGPNSGNTIYF. The DNA of the CDR3 is TGTGCCAGCAGCCATTCCGGGCCCAACTCTGGAAACACCATATATTTT.